This T cell receptor (beta chain) is drawn from a study of a mutant IDH1 vaccine in newly diagnosed glioma. Study overall: Patients were started on vaccination 4-6 weeks after radiotherapy alone, or with temozolomide cycles. Findings of the study overall: There were vaccine-induced immune responses in 85% to 95% of the patients.

Looked up from germline, CDR1 is KGHSH and CDR2 is LQKENI. The CDR3 is 14 amino acids. V shed 3 bases and J 6 bases; nucleotides not matched to a gene: 2. TCRdb's copy holds only in-frame clones and misses some; the assay was immunoSEQ multiplex PCR. The sample yields around 50,000 clones, around four fifths seen once. Comments on this clone: Its cognate antigen is unknown.

The sample's time point: week 35, safety follow-up. Vaccine doses each comprised 300 ug of mutant IDH1 20-mer peptide, with topical imiquimod. The chain couples TRBV18 to TRBJ1-5; 10 bases align to TRBD1. Sample: PBMCs, taken from a glioma patient whose treatment included an IDH1 peptide vaccine. The clonotype was recovered from a middle-aged man with glioma. CDR3 in amino acids: CASSPGQGSQPQHF. In DNA form, the CDR3 reads TGTGCCAGCTCACCGGGACAGGGGAGTCAGCCCCAGCATTTT.